The clone carrying this T cell receptor (beta chain) has just one count. Antigen specificity is unknown. The data originate from a study of cytomegalovirus exposure and HLA in healthy donors. Findings and caveats of the study: The tendency of first-cohort TCR clusters to co-occur in the 120 or so validation repertoires emerged from a later analysis.

CDR1 and CDR2 from the germline V gene are LNHNV and YYDKDF (reference sequence). The CDR3 has 16 amino acids. Unmatched junction bases numbered 13, after V lost 5 bases and J lost 4 bases. Clones were read by immunoSEQ multiplex PCR, and TCRdb kept only the in-frame ones, dropping some. The table has 150,000 to 200,000 clones, 85% to 90% seen once; the top ten hold 5.7%. The gene calls are TRBV15 and TRBJ2-5; 7 bases map to TRBD1. This sequence was found in a woman aged 25 to 45 in good health and CMV-seronegative. Sequenced sample: PBMCs. In DNA form, the CDR3 reads TGTGCCACCAGCGGCAACAGGGGCCCGGTTGGAGAGACCCAGTACTTC. Amino acids: CATSGNRGPVGETQYF.